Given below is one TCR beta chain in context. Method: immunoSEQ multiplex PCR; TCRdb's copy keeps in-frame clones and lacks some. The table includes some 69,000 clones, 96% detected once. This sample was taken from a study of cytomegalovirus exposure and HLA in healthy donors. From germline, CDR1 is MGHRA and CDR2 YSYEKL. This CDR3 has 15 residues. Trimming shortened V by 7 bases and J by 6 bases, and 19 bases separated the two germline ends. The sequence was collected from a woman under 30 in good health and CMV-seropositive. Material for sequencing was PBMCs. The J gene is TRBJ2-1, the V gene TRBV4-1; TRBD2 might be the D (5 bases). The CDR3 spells CASTASGLDPNEQFF. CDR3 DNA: TGCGCCAGCACCGCCAGCGGTTTAGATCCCAATGAGCAGTTCTTC.